This T cell receptor beta chain was documented in a study of T cells in Graves' hyperthyroidism and ophthalmopathy. Study as a whole: Peripheral blood was acquired at first diagnosis, ahead of any therapy whatsoever. Study observations and caveats: Most clonotypes expanded in thyroid above 0.001 were likewise present in blood.

In making diagnoses, clinical symptoms, serum thyroxine and TRAb, thyroid ultrasound and orbital computed tomography were all used. The authors took PBMCs from 10 ml fresh peripheral blood. Amplification targeted TCR beta CDR3 regions from RNA transcripts. The TCR CDR3 was amplified in a first-round RT-PCR using the HTBI primer set. TCRdb passed the multiplex PCR reads through MiXCR, listing each CDR3 protein once. The sample carries approximately 600,000 distinct CDR3 sequences, around 21% recorded once. Turning to this clonotype: Antigen unknown.

The sequence came from a man aged 30 to 45 with Graves' ophthalmopathy. The source material was blood.

CDR3 in amino acids: CATSTRLSSYNEQFF. The CDR3 nucleotides are TGTGCCACCAGCACCCGTTTGAGCTCCTACAATGAGCAGTTCTTC. The genes are TRBV15 and TRBJ2-1; D gene ambiguous. This CDR3 has 15 amino acids. Trimming stripped 4 bases from V and 0 bases from J, with 10 bases between. Germline V gene data show CDR1 as LNHNV and CDR2 as YYDKDF (reference sequence).